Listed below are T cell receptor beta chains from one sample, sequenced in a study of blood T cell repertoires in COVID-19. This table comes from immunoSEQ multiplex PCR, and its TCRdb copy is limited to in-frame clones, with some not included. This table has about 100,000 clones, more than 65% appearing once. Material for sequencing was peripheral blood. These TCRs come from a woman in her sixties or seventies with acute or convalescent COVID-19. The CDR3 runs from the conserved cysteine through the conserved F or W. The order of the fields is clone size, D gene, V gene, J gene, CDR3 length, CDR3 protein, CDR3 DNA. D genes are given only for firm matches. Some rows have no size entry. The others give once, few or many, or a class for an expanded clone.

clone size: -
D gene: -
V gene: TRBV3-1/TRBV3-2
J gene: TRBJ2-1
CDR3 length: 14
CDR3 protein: CASSQWRGVWEQFF
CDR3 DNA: TGTGCCAGCAGCCAATGGCGGGGCGTTTGGGAGCAGTTCTTC

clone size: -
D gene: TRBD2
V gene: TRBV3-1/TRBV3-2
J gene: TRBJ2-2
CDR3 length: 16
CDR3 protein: CASSQAGRGGAGELFF
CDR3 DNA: TGTGCCAGCAGCCAAGCTGGTCGGGGGGGCGCCGGGGAGCTGTTTTTT

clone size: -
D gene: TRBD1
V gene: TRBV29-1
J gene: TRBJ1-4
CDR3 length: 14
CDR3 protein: CSAQQGARGEKLFF
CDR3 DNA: TGCAGCGCGCAACAGGGGGCGAGGGGTGAAAAACTGTTTTTT

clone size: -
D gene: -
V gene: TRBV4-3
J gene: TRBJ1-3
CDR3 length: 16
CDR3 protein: CASSQGRGLGGNTIYF
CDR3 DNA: TGCGCCAGCAGCCAAGGGCGTGGGCTTGGTGGAAACACCATATATTTT

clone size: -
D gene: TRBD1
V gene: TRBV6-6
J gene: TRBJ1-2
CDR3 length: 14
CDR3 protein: CASSYQDREGGYTF
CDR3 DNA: TGTGCCAGCAGTTACCAGGACAGGGAGGGAGGCTACACCTTC

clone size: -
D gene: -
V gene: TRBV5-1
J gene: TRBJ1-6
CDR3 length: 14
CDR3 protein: CASSVGVRDSPLHF
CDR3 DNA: TGCGCCAGCAGCGTTGGAGTGCGGGATTCACCCCTCCACTTT

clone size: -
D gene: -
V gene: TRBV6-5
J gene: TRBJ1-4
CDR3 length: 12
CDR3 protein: CASQRGNEKLFF
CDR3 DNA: TGTGCCAGCCAGCGGGGGAATGAAAAACTGTTTTTT

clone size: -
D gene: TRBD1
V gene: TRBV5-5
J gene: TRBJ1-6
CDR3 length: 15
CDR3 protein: CASSPGTVYNSPLHF
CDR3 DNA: TGTGCCAGCAGCCCAGGGACAGTCTATAATTCACCCCTCCACTTT

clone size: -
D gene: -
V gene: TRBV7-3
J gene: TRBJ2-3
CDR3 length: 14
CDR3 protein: CASSFGYTGDTQYF
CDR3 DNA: TGTGCCAGCAGCTTTGGCTATACGGGGGATACGCAGTATTTT

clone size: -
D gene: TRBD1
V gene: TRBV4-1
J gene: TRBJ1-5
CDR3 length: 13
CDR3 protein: CASSHRGDQPQHF
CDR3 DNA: TGCGCCAGCAGCCACAGGGGGGATCAGCCCCAGCATTTT

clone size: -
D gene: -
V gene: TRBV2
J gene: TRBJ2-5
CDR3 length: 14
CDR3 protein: CASSEAKERETQYF
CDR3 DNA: TGTGCCAGCAGTGAAGCGAAGGAGAGGGAGACCCAGTACTTC

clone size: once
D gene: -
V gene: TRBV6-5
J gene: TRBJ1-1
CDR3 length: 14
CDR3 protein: CASTPTGLLTEAFF
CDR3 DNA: TGTGCCAGCACCCCTACAGGTCTGTTGACTGAAGCTTTCTTT

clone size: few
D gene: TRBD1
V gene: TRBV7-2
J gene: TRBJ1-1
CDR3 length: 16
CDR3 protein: CASSLYGTGSNTEAFF
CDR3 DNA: TGTGCCAGCAGCTTGTATGGGACAGGGTCGAACACTGAAGCTTTCTTT

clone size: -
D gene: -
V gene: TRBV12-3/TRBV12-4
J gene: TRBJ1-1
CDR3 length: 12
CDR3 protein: CASSPWGGAAFF
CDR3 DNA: TGTGCCAGCAGTCCTTGGGGCGGGGCTGCTTTCTTT

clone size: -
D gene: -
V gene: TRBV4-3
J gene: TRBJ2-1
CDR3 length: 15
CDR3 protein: CASSQAAGLSHEQFF
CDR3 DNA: TGCGCCAGCAGCCAAGCTGCAGGGCTCTCCCATGAGCAGTTCTTC

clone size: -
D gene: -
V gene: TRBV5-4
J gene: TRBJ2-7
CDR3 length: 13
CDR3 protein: CASSVGGTYEQYF
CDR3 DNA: TGTGCCAGCAGCGTCGGAGGGACCTACGAGCAGTACTTC

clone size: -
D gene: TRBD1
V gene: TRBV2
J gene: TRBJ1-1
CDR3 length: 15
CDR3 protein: CASSERGQLNTEAFF
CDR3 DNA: TGTGCCAGCAGTGAAAGGGGACAGTTGAACACTGAAGCTTTCTTT

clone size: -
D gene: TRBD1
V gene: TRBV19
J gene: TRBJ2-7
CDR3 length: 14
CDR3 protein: CASSMGQSSYEQYF
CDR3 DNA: TGTGCCAGTAGTATGGGACAGTCCTCCTACGAGCAGTACTTC

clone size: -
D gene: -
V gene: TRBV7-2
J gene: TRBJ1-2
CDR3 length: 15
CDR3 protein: CASSLGPDRNYGYTF
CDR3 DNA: TGTGCCAGCAGCTTAGGACCCGACAGGAACTATGGCTACACCTTC

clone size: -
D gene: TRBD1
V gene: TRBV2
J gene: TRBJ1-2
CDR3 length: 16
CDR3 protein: CASRLRGQGMDYGYTF
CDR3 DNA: TGTGCCAGCAGATTGAGGGGACAGGGGATGGACTATGGCTACACCTTC

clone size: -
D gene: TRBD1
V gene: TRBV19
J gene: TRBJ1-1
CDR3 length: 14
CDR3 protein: CASSWRGQGTEAFF
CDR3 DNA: TGTGCCAGTAGTTGGAGGGGGCAAGGGACTGAAGCTTTCTTT

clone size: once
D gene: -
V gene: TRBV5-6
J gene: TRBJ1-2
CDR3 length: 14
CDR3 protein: CASSWLEKVWGYTF
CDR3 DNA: TGTGCCAGCAGCTGGCTGGAGAAGGTGTGGGGCTACACCTTC

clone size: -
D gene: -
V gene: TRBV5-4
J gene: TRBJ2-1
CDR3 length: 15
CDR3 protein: CASSLDAGAINEQFF
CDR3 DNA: TGTGCCAGCAGCTTGGATGCGGGGGCGATCAATGAGCAGTTCTTC

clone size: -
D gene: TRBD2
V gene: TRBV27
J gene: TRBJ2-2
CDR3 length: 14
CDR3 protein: CASLAATNTGELFF
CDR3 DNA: TGTGCCAGTCTAGCGGCAACGAACACCGGGGAGCTGTTTTTT

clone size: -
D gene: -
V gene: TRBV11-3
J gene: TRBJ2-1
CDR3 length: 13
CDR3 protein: CASSADWYNEQFF
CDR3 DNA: TGTGCCAGCAGCGCGGACTGGTACAATGAGCAGTTCTTC

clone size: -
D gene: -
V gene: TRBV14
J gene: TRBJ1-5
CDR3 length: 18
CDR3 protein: CASSQEGRSPFQYQPQHF
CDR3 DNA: TGTGCCAGCAGCCAAGAAGGGAGATCCCCCTTTCAATATCAGCCCCAGCATTTT